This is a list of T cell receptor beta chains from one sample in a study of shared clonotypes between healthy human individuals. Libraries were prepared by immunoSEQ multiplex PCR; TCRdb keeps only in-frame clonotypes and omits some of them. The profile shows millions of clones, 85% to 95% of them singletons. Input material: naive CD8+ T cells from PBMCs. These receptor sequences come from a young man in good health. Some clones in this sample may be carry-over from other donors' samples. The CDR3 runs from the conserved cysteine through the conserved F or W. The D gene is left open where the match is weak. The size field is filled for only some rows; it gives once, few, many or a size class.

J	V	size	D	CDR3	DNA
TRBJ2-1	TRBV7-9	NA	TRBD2	CASSSAPGTSISGEQFF	TGTGCCAGCAGCTCCGCCCCCGGGACTAGCATTAGCGGTGAGCAGTTCTTC
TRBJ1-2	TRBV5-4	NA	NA	CASSDAGTSNYGYTF	TGTGCCAGCAGCGACGCCGGGACATCTAACTATGGCTACACCTTC
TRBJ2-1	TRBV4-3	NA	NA	CASSQGTGEQFF	TGCGCCAGCAGCCAAGGAACCGGTGAGCAGTTCTTC
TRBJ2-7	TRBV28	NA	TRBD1	CASSSPLGTGDYEQYF	TGTGCCAGCAGTTCCCCCCTTGGGACAGGGGACTACGAGCAGTACTTC
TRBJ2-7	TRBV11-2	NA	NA	CASSLAGVLYEQYF	TGTGCCAGCAGCTTAGCGGGGGTCCTATACGAGCAGTACTTC
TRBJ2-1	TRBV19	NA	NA	CASRPLRGRGYNEQFF	TGTGCCAGTAGGCCACTTCGGGGCAGGGGTTACAATGAGCAGTTCTTC
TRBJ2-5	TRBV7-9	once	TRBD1	CASSFNRGWVLDQYF	TGTGCCAGCAGCTTCAACAGGGGGTGGGTTTTGGACCAGTACTTC
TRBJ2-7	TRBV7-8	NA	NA	CASSRAPVEEQYF	TGTGCCAGCAGCCGGGCCCCCGTTGAGGAGCAGTACTTC
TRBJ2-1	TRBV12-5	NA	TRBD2	CASAPASGAYNEQFF	TGTGCTAGTGCCCCCGCTAGCGGGGCATACAATGAGCAGTTCTTC
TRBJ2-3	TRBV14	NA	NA	CASSQDRRRSTDTQYF	TGTGCCAGCAGCCAAGATCGCCGGAGAAGCACAGATACGCAGTATTTT
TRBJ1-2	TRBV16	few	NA	CASSAAGVANYGYTF	TGTGCCAGCAGCGCCGCAGGGGTAGCTAACTATGGCTACACCTTC
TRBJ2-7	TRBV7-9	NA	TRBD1	CASSTRTGQTYEQYF	TGTGCCAGCAGCACGAGGACAGGACAAACCTACGAGCAGTACTTC
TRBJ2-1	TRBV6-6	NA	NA	CASGGISPSNEQFF	TGTGCCAGCGGGGGGATCTCCCCCAGCAATGAGCAGTTCTTC
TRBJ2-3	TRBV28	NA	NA	CASSFRAGLSTDTQYF	TGTGCCAGCAGTTTTAGGGCGGGCCTTAGCACAGATACGCAGTATTTT
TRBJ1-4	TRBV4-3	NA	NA	CASSQVAGPGEKLFF	TGCGCCAGCAGCCAAGTGGCAGGGCCGGGAGAAAAACTGTTTTTT
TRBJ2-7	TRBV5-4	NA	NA	CASSLWRDDRAYEQYF	TGTGCCAGCAGCCTTTGGCGGGACGACAGGGCGTACGAGCAGTACTTC
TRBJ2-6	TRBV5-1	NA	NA	CASSPVYLSGANVLTF	TGCGCCAGCAGCCCCGTTTATCTCTCTGGGGCCAACGTCCTGACTTTC
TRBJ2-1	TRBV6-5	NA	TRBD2	CASSPGLAGFHEQFF	TGTGCCAGCAGCCCGGGACTAGCGGGATTTCATGAGCAGTTCTTC
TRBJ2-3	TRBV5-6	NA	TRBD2	CASSLEYGGDLSTDTQYF	TGTGCCAGCAGCTTGGAGTATGGGGGGGACCTGAGCACAGATACGCAGTATTTT
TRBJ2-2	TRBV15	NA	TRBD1	CATSSDRGNTGELFF	TGTGCCACCAGCAGCGACAGGGGGAACACCGGGGAGCTGTTTTTT
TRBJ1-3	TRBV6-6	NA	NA	CASRETEYSGNTIYF	TGTGCCAGCAGAGAGACGGAATACTCTGGAAACACCATATATTTT
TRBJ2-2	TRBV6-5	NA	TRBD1	CASSLGQGTGELFF	TGTGCCAGCAGTTTGGGACAGGGAACCGGGGAGCTGTTTTTT
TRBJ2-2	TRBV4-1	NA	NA	CASSQDVVLASANTGELFF	TGCGCCAGCAGCCAAGATGTAGTATTGGCTAGCGCGAACACCGGGGAGCTGTTTTTT
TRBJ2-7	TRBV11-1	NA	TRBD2	CASSYTSGSYYEQYF	TGTGCCAGCAGCTACACTAGCGGGAGCTATTACGAGCAGTACTTC